One T cell receptor (beta chain) is described in this entry. The data originate from a study of PD-1 blockade in classical Hodgkin lymphoma. Some clones are missing from TCRdb's copy, which holds only in-frame ones; the method was immunoSEQ multiplex PCR. The sample comprises tens of thousands of clones, around 86% of which are singletons, and approximately 3% rests with the top ten. This CDR3 is built from 13 residues. The V gene lost 6 bases and the J gene lost 1 base, with 9 bases spanning the gap. Germline CDR1 is LNHDA and CDR2 is SQIVND (reference sequence). Documented time point: cycle 4 day 1 (C4D1), after about 6 weeks of nivolumab. Every patient was affected by relapse after autologous stem cell transplantation, while exposure to brentuximab vedotin was not uniform. Magnetic negative selection purified CD4+ T cells from thawed PBMCs.

The chain couples TRBV19 to TRBJ1-1; no clear D. The input for sequencing was CD4+ T cells from blood, taken before the fourth cycle of nivolumab. The sequence was obtained from a human donor with classical Hodgkin lymphoma. The CDR3 here is CASRNRANTEAFF. In nucleotides, the CDR3 is TGTGCCAGTAGAAACAGAGCGAACACTGAAGCTTTCTTT. The complete variable domain, with remaining parts taken from reference TRBV19 and TRBJ1-1, reads DGGITQSPKYLFRKEGQNVTLSCEQNLNHDAMYWYRQDPGQGLRLIYYSQIVNDFQKGDIAEGYSVSREKKESFPLTVTSAQKNPTAFYLCASRNRANTEAFFGQGTRLTVV.